Below, 19 T cell receptor beta chains from the same sample are listed, as sequenced in a study of T and B cells in COVID-19 patients. BIOMED2 TRB-A/B primer pools were used in multiplex TRB PCR. Via MiXCR, TCRdb re-called the multiplex PCR reads, giving one row per CDR3 protein. Here the sample spans 15,000 or so distinct CDR3 sequences, around 28% being singletons. Each TRB amplification used roughly 230-550 ng of genomic DNA from blood. Sequences were obtained from blood. Receptor source: a human donor who had recovered from COVID-19.

This clonotype is labeled medium-sized (0.01 to 0.1%). The rearrangement joins TRBV27 to TRBJ2-6; TRBD1 matches 8 bases. The CDR3 runs 18 residues. V lost 1 base to trimming and J lost 0 bases; unmatched junction nucleotides: 5. Germline CDR1 MNHEY, CDR2 SMNVEV (reference sequence). The CDR3 bases are TGTGCCAGCAGTTTATTGGACAGGGCGCTCTCTGGGGCCAACGTCCTGACTTTC. This sequence encodes CASSLLDRALSGANVLTF.

This clonotype was recorded a few times. J is TRBJ1-1 and V is TRBV12-3 or TRBV12-4; the match to TRBD1 covers 7 bases. This CDR3 contains 13 residues. Trimming removed 3 bases from V and 7 bases from J; junction bases left unmatched: 5. The CDR3 sequence is CASSFRTGDEAFF. CDR3 coding DNA: TGTGCCAGCAGTTTCCGGACAGGTGATGAAGCTTTCTTT.

This clonotype is medium-sized within its sample. The J gene is TRBJ2-4, the V gene TRBV19, with D uncertain. The CDR3 spans 11 residues. Germline CDR1 reads LNHDA; CDR2 reads SQIVND (reference sequence). Trimming removed 5 bases at V and 6 bases at J, with 5 bases between. CDR3 sequence reads: CASSERNIQYF. CDR3 sequence (DNA): TGTGCCAGTAGTGAAAGAAACATTCAGTACTTC.

The table lists this clonotype with a few counts. The chain links TRBV4-2 to TRBJ2-3; D is perhaps TRBD2 (5 bases). Trimming removed 1 base from V and 14 bases from J, with 10 bases in between. CDR1 is LGHNA and CDR2 is YNFKEQ in the germline V gene. The CDR3 totals 11 residues. CDR3 in DNA: TGTGCCAGCAGCCAAGGGCTAGCCTGGTATTTT. It yields the protein CASSQGLAWYF.

This chain uses TRBV5-1 with TRBJ2-5; D unclear. The germline V and J ends were trimmed by 5 bases and 2 bases, with 10 bases remaining between them. This CDR3 is 13 amino acids long. CDR1 SGHRS and CDR2 YFSETQ come from the germline V gene. The CDR3 region has the DNA TGCGCCAGCAGTACCCGGCCGCAAGAGACCCAGTACTTC. Translating gives CASSTRPQETQYF.

Turning to this clonotype: A much more abundant neighbour one base away suggests this may be a read error. The chain recombines TRBV19 with TRBJ1-6, with D unclear. The V gene lost 3 bases and the J gene lost 9 bases, with 18 bases spanning the gap. This CDR3 is built from 16 residues. Germline loops: CDR1 LNHDA, CDR2 SQIVND (reference sequence). The CDR3 reads CASSIELGLRISPLHF. For the CDR3, the DNA is TGTGCCAGTAGTATTGAACTGGGATTAAGGATTTCACCCCTCCACTTT.

The chain employs TRBV5-4 and TRBJ2-5; TRBD1 matches 8 bases. Germline CDR1 is SGHNT and CDR2 is YYREEE (reference sequence). V gave up 5 bases and J gave up 4 bases; unmatched junction bases: 7. This CDR3 is 14 amino acids long. CDR3 residues: CASSEQGEVETQYF. The CDR3, as DNA: TGTGCCAGCAGTGAACAGGGGGAGGTAGAGACCCAGTACTTC.

This chain links TRBV19 with TRBJ1-1; D is possibly TRBD1 (5 bases). The length of the CDR3 is 15 residues. Germline V gene sequence: CDR1 LNHDA, CDR2 SQIVND (reference sequence). V was cut by 2 bases and J by 4 bases, with 14 bases left in between. DNA for the CDR3: TGTGCCAGTAGTATAAGCTTGGGGGAGTCCACTGAAGCTTTCTTT. Protein: CASSISLGESTEAFF.

This clonotype was counted a few times. This chain links TRBV4-3 with TRBJ1-6; maybe TRBD1 (6 bases). Germline assignment: CDR1 LGHNA and CDR2 YSLEER. Between the trimmed V and J ends, which lost 4 bases and 8 bases, there was a span of 15 bases. This CDR3 is built from 15 residues. CDR3 region: CASSPGGQVHSPLHF. In DNA, the CDR3 is TGCGCCAGCAGCCCGGGGGGGCAGGTCCATTCACCCCTCCACTTT.

This clonotype is medium-sized within its sample. The V call is TRBV19, the J call TRBJ2-1; D unclear. Germline values: CDR1 LNHDA, CDR2 SQIVND (reference sequence). The germline V and J ends were trimmed by 8 bases and 1 base, with 9 bases remaining between them. The CDR3 is 13 amino acids. The chain's CDR3 is CASDRGSYNEQFF. In DNA form, the CDR3 reads TGTGCCAGTGACCGAGGATCCTACAATGAGCAGTTCTTC.

In this sample, this clonotype turned up a few times. The chain recombines TRBV4-3 with TRBJ1-2; the match to TRBD1 covers 7 bases. J lost 8 bases, V lost 3 bases, and 6 bases had no gene match. The germline gives CDR1 LGHNA, CDR2 YSLEER. The CDR3 has 13 residues. Here the CDR3 DNA reads TGCGCCAGCAGCCAGGAAAACAGGGGAGGCTACACCTTC. Its translation is CASSQENRGGYTF.

J is TRBJ2-7 and V is TRBV6-1; D remains ambiguous. With 1 base removed from V and 1 base from J, the gap between germline ends came to 11 bases. The CDR3 runs to 15 residues. Germline CDR1 reads MNHNS; CDR2 reads SASEGT. The DNA for the CDR3 is TGTGCCAGCAGTGAAGGTTCGGCGTTTTCCTACGAGCAGTACTTC. Amino acid sequence: CASSEGSAFSYEQYF.

The chain couples TRBV7-2 to TRBJ2-7; 10 nucleotides align to TRBD2. The germline gives CDR1 SGHTA, CDR2 FQGNSA. The CDR3 length is 15 residues. Trimming cost V 3 bases and J 1 base; bases outside gene matches: 3. The CDR3 DNA reads TGTGCCAGCAGCTTTACTAGCGGGGTTTCCTACGAGCAGTACTTC. This translates into CASSFTSGVSYEQYF.

In its sample, this clonotype is medium-sized. This CDR3 reads CASSRGGTGANVLTF. CDR3 DNA: TGTGCCAGCAGCAGGGGGGGTACCGGGGCCAACGTCCTGACTTTC. The V call is TRBV13, the J call TRBJ2-6, with a possible D match to TRBD2 (7 bases). V was trimmed by 5 bases and J by 4 bases, leaving 12 bases between them. This CDR3 contains 15 residues. Per the germline V gene, CDR1 is PRHDT and CDR2 is FYEKMQ (reference sequence). Drawing the rest from reference TRBV13 and TRBJ2-6, the complete variable domain is AAGVIQSPRHLIKEKRETATLKCYPIPRHDTVYWYQQGPGQDPQFLISFYEKMQSDKGSIPDRFSAQQFSDYHSELNMSSLELGDSALYFCASSRGGTGANVLTFGAGSRLTVL.

This clonotype was seen more than once but under ten times. This rearrangement joins TRBV27 to TRBJ1-2, with D perhaps TRBD1 (5 bases). The germline V gene encodes CDR1 MNHEY and CDR2 SMNVEV (reference sequence). The CDR3 runs 12 residues. The V end was cut by 6 bases, the J end by 8 bases, with 13 bases between. The CDR3 DNA reads as TGTGCCAGCAGATTGACAGCCGGGGGCTACACCTTC. This encodes CASRLTAGGYTF.

This clonotype occurred many times. This CDR3 is CSARSLGGQWETQYF. In DNA form, the CDR3 reads TGCAGTGCTAGATCCTTGGGAGGACAATGGGAGACCCAGTACTTC. This rearrangement joins TRBV20-1 to TRBJ2-5, with D possibly TRBD2 on 6 matching bases. Between the trimmed V and J ends, which lost 2 bases and 5 bases, there was a span of 18 bases. The germline CDR1 and CDR2 sequences are DFQATT and SNEGSKA (reference sequence). The CDR3 extends over 15 amino acids.

The chain uses TRBV7-9 and TRBJ2-1; D unclear. The CDR3 length is 14 residues. Per germline, CDR1 SEHNR and CDR2 FQNEAQ (reference sequence). The V gene lost 0 bases and the J gene lost 3 bases, with 6 bases spanning the gap. The DNA of the CDR3 is TGTGCCAGCAGCTTAGCCACGGACTACAATGAGCAGTTCTTC. This codes for CASSLATDYNEQFF.

V and J are TRBV12-3 or TRBV12-4 and TRBJ2-2, with 11 bases identical to TRBD2. The junction had 15 bases not matched to a gene; V was cut back by 10 bases and J by 8 bases. The CDR3 length is 16 residues. The CDR3 sequence: CAIPARASGGLGELFF. CDR3 nucleotide sequence: TGTGCCATCCCTGCCCGGGCTAGCGGGGGGTTAGGGGAGCTGTTTTTT.

This chain joins TRBV12-3 or TRBV12-4 and TRBJ1-5, with unresolved D. V lost 3 bases and J lost 12, with 15 bases in between. CDR3 length: 13 residues. As DNA, the CDR3 is TGTGCCAGCAGTTTCAGTACTACCCTTAACCAGCATTTT. Translating gives CASSFSTTLNQHF.